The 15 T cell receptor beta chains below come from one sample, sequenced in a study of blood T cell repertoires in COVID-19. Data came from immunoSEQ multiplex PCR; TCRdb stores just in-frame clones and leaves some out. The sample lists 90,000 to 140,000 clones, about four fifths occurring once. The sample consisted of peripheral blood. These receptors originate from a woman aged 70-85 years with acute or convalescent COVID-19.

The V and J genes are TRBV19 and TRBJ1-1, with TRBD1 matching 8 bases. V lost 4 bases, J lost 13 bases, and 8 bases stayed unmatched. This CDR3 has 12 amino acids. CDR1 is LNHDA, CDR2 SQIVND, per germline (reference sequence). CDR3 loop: CASSTSDREVFF. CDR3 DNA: TGTGCCAGTAGTACCTCGGACAGGGAGGTTTTCTTT.

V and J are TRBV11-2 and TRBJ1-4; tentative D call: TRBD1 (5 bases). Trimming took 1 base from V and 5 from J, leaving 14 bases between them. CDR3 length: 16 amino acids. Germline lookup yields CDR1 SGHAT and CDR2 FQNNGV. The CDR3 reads CASSLGAGSGNEKLFF. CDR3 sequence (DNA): TGTGCCAGCAGCTTAGGAGCAGGGAGCGGGAATGAAAAACTGTTTTTT.

CDR3 coding DNA: TGTGCCAGCAAGCAGGGAGGACGAGAGACCCAGTACTTC. Translated: CASKQGGRETQYF. This rearrangement joins TRBV2 to TRBJ2-5, with D perhaps TRBD2 (6 bases). CDR3 length equals 13 residues. V was pared by 7 bases and J by 4 bases, with 13 bases between. CDR1 SNHLY and CDR2 FYNNEI come from the germline V gene.

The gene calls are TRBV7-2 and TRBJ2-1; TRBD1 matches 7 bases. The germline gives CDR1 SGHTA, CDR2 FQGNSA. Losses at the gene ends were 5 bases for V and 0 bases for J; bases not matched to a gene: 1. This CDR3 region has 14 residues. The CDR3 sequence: CASSRDSSYNEQFF. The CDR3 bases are TGTGCCAGCAGCCGGGACAGCTCCTACAATGAGCAGTTCTTC.

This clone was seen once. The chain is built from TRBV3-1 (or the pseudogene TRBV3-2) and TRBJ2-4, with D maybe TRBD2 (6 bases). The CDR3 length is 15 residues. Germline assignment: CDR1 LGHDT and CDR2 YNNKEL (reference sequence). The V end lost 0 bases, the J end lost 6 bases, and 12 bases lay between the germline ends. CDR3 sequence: CASSQDMGLGNIQYF. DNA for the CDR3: TGTGCCAGCAGCCAAGATATGGGACTGGGAAACATTCAGTACTTC.

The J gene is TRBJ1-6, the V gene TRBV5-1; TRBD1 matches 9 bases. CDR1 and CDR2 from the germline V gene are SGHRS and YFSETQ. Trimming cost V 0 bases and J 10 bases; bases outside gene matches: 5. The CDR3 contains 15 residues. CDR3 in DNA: TGCGCCAGCAGCTTGGCCGGACAGGGGAGGTCACCCCTCCACTTT. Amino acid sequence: CASSLAGQGRSPLHF.

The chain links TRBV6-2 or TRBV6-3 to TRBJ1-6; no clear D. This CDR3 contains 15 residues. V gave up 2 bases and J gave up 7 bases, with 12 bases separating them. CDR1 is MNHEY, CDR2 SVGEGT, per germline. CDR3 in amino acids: CASSYTGAVNSPLHF. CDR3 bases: TGTGCCAGCAGTTACACGGGAGCGGTAAATTCACCCCTCCACTTT.

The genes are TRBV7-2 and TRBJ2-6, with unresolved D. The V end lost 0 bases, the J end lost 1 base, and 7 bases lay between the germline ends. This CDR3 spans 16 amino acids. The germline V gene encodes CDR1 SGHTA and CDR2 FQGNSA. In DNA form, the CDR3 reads TGTGCCAGCAGCTTAGCATCCTCTTCTGGGGCCAACGTCCTGACTTTC. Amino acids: CASSLASSSGANVLTF.

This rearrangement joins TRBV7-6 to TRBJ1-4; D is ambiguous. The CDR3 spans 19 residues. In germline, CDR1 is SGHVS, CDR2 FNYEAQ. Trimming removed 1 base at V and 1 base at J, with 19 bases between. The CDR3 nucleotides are TGTGCCAGCAGCTTAGTTTTTGGAGGAGGTGGCGGAACTAATGAAAAACTGTTTTTT. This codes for CASSLVFGGGGGTNEKLFF. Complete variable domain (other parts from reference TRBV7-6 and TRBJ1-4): GAGVSQSPRYKVTKRGQDVALRCDPISGHVSLYWYRQALGQGPEFLTYFNYEAQQDKSGLPNDRFSAERPEGSISTLTIQRTEQRDSAMYRCASSLVFGGGGGTNEKLFFGSGTQLSVL.

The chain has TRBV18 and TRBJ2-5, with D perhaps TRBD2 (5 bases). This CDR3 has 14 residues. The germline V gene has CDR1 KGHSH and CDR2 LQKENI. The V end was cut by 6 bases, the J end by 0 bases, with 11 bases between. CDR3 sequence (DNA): TGTGCCAGCTCGCAAGCGGACTACCAAGAGACCCAGTACTTC. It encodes CASSQADYQETQYF.

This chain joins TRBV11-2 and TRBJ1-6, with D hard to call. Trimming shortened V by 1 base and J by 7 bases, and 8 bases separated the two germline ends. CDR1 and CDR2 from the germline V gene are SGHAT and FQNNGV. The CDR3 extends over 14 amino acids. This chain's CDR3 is CASSLVQLNSPLHF. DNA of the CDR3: TGTGCCAGCAGCTTAGTACAGCTGAATTCACCCCTCCACTTT.

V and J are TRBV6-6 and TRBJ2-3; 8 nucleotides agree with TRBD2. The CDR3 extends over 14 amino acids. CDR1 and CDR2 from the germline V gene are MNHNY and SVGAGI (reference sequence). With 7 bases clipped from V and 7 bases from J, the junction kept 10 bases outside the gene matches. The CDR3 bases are TGTGCCAGCACCCGAACGGGGGGGCAGAATACGCAGTATTTT. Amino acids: CASTRTGGQNTQYF.

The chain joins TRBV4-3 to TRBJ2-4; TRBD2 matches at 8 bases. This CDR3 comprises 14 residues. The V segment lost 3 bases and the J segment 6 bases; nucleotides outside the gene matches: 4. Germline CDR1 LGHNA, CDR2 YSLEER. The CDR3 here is CASSQGSGTNIQYF. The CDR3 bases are TGCGCCAGCAGCCAGGGTAGCGGGACAAACATTCAGTACTTC.

The CDR3 reads CASSAGAGGYNEQFF. CDR3 sequence (DNA): TGTGCCAGCAGCGCCGGAGCGGGAGGCTACAATGAGCAGTTCTTC. The rearrangement links TRBV11-3 to TRBJ2-1, with 9 bases fitting TRBD2. Germline lookup yields CDR1 SGHNT and CDR2 YENEEA. J was trimmed by 3 bases and V by 5 bases; bases with no gene match: 5. This CDR3 comprises 15 residues.

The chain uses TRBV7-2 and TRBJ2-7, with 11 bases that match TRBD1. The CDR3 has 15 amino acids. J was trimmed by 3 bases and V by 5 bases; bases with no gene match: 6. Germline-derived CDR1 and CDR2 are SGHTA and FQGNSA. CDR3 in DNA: TGTGCCAGCAGCGTCGGGACAGGGGGACTCTACGAGCAGTACTTC. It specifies CASSVGTGGLYEQYF.